A single sample is the source of the 13 T cell receptor beta chains below, sequenced in a study of T cell responses to AZD1222 COVID-19 vaccine. Produced via immunoSEQ multiplex PCR; TCRdb's table is partial and in-frame only. The repertoire holds approximately 100,000 clones, with roughly 91% as singletons. The sample consisted of peripheral blood, taken on day 0 of AZD1222 vaccination. Every receptor here comes from an adult in good health.

The V gene is TRBV5-1, the J gene TRBJ2-5; 8 nucleotides match TRBD2. Germline V CDR1 and CDR2: SGHRS, YFSETQ. J gave up 4 bases and V 4 bases, and 3 bases lay outside the gene matches. The CDR3 has 13 residues. The CDR3 DNA sequence: TGCGCCAGCAGCACTCTAGCGGGAGAGACCCAGTACTTC. Protein product: CASSTLAGETQYF.

With regard to this clone: In the same sample, other DNA sequences code for this CDR3. V gene TRBV7-2 combines with J gene TRBJ2-5; unclear D gene. This CDR3 has 13 amino acids. Looked up from germline, CDR1 is SGHTA and CDR2 is FQGNSA. With 1 base removed from V and 5 bases from J, the gap between germline ends came to 8 bases. CDR3 nucleotide sequence: TGTGCCAGCAGCTTAGGGTTGAGCGAGACCCAGTACTTC. Protein sequence: CASSLGLSETQYF.

The chain carries TRBV20-1 and TRBJ2-7; D is unclear. Germline loops: CDR1 DFQATT, CDR2 SNEGSKA (reference sequence). The V gene lost 3 bases and the J gene lost 0 bases, with 3 bases spanning the gap. The CDR3 runs 11 residues. The CDR3 nucleotides read TGCAGTGCTAGGGCCTCCTACGAGCAGTACTTC. Encoded protein: CSARASYEQYF.

This chain uses TRBV18 with TRBJ2-7; no definite D call. CDR3 length: 12 residues. Germline V CDR1 and CDR2: KGHSH, LQKENI. V lost 6 bases to trimming and J lost 3 bases, with 9 bases between them. CDR3 loop: CASSLNRYEQYF. For the CDR3, the DNA is TGTGCCAGCTCCCTTAACCGCTACGAGCAGTACTTC.

V is TRBV7-9 and J is TRBJ2-7; D possibly corresponds to TRBD2 (5 bases). The V and J ends lost 4 bases and 3 bases respectively, with 13 bases between them. There are 14 residues in the CDR3. Germline V lookup: CDR1 SEHNR, CDR2 FQNEAQ (reference sequence). CDR3 nucleotides: TGTGCCAGCAGCTCCGGACTTTTGCGCTACGAGCAGTACTTC. Protein product: CASSSGLLRYEQYF.

CDR3 in amino acids: CASSGNTEAFF. As DNA, the CDR3 is TGTGCCAGCAGTGGGAACACTGAAGCTTTCTTT. The J gene is TRBJ1-1, the V gene TRBV25-1, with D unclear. CDR3 length: 11 amino acids. V lost 4 bases, J lost 1 base, and 1 base lay in between. CDR1 and CDR2 (germline): MGHDK, SYGVNS.

In DNA, the CDR3 is TGTGCCAGCAGTAAAGGGGGGGTGAAGCCCCAGCATTTT. This sequence encodes CASSKGGVKPQHF. The chain is built from TRBV28 and TRBJ1-5; a possible D gene is TRBD1 (6 bases). This CDR3 spans 13 amino acids. V lost 5 bases, J lost 8 bases, and 13 bases lay in between. Germline CDR1 MDHEN, CDR2 SYDVKM.

This sequence joins TRBV19 and TRBJ2-3; the match to TRBD2 covers 8 bases. V was clipped by 0 bases and J by 7 bases; unmatched bases: 18. The CDR3 extends over 19 amino acids. Looked up from germline, CDR1 is LNHDA and CDR2 is SQIVND (reference sequence). DNA for the CDR3: TGTGCCAGTAGTATAGATCATCTCCAAGGAGCGGGAGATCAAAATACGCAGTATTTT. It codes for CASSIDHLQGAGDQNTQYF.

The CDR3 region has the DNA TGTGCCAGTAGTACACAGGCCATCCTCCATATGAACACTGAAGCTTTCTTT. Amino acid sequence: CASSTQAILHMNTEAFF. The chain carries TRBV19 and TRBJ1-1, with D perhaps TRBD1 (5 bases). With 4 bases removed from V and 0 bases from J, the gap between germline ends came to 18 bases. The CDR3 is 17 amino acids. Germline V gene lookup returns CDR1 LNHDA and CDR2 SQIVND (reference sequence).

The chain carries TRBV30 and TRBJ2-7, with D possibly TRBD2 on 5 matching bases. This CDR3 is 15 amino acids long. Germline-derived CDR1 and CDR2 are GTSNPN and SVGIG (reference sequence). Trimming shortened V by 5 bases and J by 2 bases, and 19 bases separated the two germline ends. The CDR3: CAWVGWVGRAYEQYF. DNA of the CDR3: TGTGCCTGGGTAGGATGGGTAGGGCGGGCCTACGAGCAGTACTTC.

The rearrangement uses TRBV28 and TRBJ1-5; 7 bases align to TRBD1. This CDR3 region has 14 residues. Looked up from germline, CDR1 is MDHEN and CDR2 is SYDVKM. V was clipped by 4 bases and J by 2 bases; unmatched bases: 2. The CDR3 DNA is TGTGCCAGCAGTTCTGGACAGGGCAATCAGCCCCAGCATTTT. Its translation is CASSSGQGNQPQHF.

The chain carries TRBV2 and TRBJ2-1, with D perhaps matching TRBD1 (5 bases). This CDR3 has 11 residues. Germline CDR1 and CDR2: SNHLY and FYNNEI. V lost 6 bases to trimming and J lost 5 bases, with 5 bases between them. Here the CDR3 reads CASRQDNEQFF. DNA of the CDR3: TGTGCCAGCAGACAGGACAATGAGCAGTTCTTC.

This chain joins TRBV9 and TRBJ2-2, with D possibly matching TRBD1 (8 bases). Germline lookup yields CDR1 SGDLS and CDR2 YYNGEE. Trimming shortened V by 1 base and J by 4 bases, and 17 bases separated the two germline ends. The CDR3 loop spans 17 amino acids. The CDR3 region has the DNA TGTGCCAGCAGCGTAACCCCAACAGGGGGGGCCACCGGGGAGCTGTTTTTT. Encoded protein: CASSVTPTGGATGELFF.